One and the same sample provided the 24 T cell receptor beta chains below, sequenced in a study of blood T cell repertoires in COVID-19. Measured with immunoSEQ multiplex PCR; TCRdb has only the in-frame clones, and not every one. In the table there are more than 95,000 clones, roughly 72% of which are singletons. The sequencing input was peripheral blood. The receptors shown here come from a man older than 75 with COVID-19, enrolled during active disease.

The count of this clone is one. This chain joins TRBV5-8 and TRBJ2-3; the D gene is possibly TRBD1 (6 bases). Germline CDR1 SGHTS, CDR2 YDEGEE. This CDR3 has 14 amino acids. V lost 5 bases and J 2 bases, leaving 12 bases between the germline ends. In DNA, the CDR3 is TGTGCCAGCAGTTTAGGACAGAACACAGATACGCAGTATTTT. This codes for CASSLGQNTDTQYF.

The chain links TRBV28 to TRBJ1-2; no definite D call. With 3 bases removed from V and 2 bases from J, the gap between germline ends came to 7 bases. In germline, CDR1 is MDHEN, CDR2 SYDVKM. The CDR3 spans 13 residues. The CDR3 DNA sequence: TGTGCCAGCAGTTTGTGGCCGAACTATGGCTACACCTTC. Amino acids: CASSLWPNYGYTF.

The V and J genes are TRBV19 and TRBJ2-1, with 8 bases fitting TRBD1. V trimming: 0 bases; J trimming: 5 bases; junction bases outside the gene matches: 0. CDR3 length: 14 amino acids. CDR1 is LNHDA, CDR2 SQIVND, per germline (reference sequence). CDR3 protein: CASSIDRGHNEQFF. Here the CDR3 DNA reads TGTGCCAGTAGTATAGACAGGGGGCACAATGAGCAGTTCTTC.

CDR3 protein: CASSYSDGQGYEQYF. DNA of the CDR3: TGTGCCAGCAGTTACTCGGACGGACAAGGCTACGAGCAGTACTTC. This chain joins TRBV6-2 or TRBV6-3 and TRBJ2-7; tentative D call: TRBD1 (5 bases). From germline, CDR1 is MNHEY and CDR2 SVGEGT. The CDR3 covers 15 residues. Trimming took 0 bases from V and 3 from J, leaving 12 bases between them.

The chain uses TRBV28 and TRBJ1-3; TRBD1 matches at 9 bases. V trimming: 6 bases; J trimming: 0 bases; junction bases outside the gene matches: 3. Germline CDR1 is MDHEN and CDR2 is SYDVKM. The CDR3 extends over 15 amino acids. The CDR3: CASRGQGHSGNTIYF. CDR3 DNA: TGTGCCAGCAGGGGACAGGGTCACTCTGGAAACACCATATATTTT.

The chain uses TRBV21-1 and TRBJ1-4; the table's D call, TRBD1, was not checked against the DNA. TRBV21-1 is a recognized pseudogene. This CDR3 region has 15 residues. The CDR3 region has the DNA TGTGCCAGCAGCTCTCGACACGCAACTAATGAAAAACTGTTTTTT. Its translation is CASSSRHATNEKLFF.

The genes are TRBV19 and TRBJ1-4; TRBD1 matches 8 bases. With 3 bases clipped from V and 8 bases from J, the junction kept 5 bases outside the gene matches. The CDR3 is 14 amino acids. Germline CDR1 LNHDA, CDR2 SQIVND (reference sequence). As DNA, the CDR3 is TGTGCCAGTAGTATCAGGGGGCTGAGCGAAAAACTGTTTTTT. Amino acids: CASSIRGLSEKLFF.

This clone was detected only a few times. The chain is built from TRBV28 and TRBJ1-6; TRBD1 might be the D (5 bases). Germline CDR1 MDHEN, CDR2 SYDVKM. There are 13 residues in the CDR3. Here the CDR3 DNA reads TGTGCTTATGGGGCAGGGAATAATTCACCCCTCCACTTT. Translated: CAYGAGNNSPLHF.

The CDR3 DNA reads as TGTGCCAGTAGTATTGGCCGCGGCAGTTACAATGAGCAGTTCTTC. As protein: CASSIGRGSYNEQFF. This sequence joins TRBV19 and TRBJ2-1; D is undetermined. The V gene's germline CDR1 is LNHDA and CDR2 SQIVND (reference sequence). The CDR3 consists of 15 residues. V was cut by 3 bases and J by 4 bases, with 13 bases left in between.

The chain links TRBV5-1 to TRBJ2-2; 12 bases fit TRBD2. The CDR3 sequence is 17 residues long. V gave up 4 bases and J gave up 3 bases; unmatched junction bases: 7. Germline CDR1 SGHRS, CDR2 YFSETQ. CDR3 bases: TGCGCCAGCAGCGCGCGACTAGCGGGAGTTGACACCGGGGAGCTGTTTTTT. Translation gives CASSARLAGVDTGELFF.

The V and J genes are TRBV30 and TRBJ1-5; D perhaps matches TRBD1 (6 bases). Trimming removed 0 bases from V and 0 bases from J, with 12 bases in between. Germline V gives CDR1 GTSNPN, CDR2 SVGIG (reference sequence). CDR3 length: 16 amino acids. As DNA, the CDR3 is TGTGCCTGGAGTGTGCAGGGGAAGGATAGCAATCAGCCCCAGCATTTT. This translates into CAWSVQGKDSNQPQHF.

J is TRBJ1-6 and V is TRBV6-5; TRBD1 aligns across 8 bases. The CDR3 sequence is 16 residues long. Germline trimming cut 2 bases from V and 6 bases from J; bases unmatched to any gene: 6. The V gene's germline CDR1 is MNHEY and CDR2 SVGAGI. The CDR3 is CASSYQSTGANSPLHF. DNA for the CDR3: TGTGCCAGCAGTTACCAATCGACAGGGGCTAATTCACCCCTCCACTTT.

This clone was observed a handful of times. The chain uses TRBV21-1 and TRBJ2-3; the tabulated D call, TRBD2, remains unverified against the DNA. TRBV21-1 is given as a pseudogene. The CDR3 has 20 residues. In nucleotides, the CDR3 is TGTGCCAGCAGCGCCAGACCCGGGACTAGCGGGAGTCTGCGCACAGATACGCAGTATTTT. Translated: CASSARPGTSGSLRTDTQYF.

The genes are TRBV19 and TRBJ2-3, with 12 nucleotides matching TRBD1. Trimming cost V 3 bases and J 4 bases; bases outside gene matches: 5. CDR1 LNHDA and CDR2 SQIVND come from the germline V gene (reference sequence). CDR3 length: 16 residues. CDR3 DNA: TGTGCCAGTAGTATGCTCGGGACAGGGGGCGCAGATACGCAGTATTTT. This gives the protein CASSMLGTGGADTQYF.

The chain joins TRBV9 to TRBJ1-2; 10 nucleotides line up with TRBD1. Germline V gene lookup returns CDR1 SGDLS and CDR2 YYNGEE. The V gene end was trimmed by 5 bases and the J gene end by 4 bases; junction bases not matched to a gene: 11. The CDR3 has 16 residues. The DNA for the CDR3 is TGTGCCAGCAGTCAATACCCGACAGGGGGCATCTATGGCTACACCTTC. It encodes CASSQYPTGGIYGYTF.

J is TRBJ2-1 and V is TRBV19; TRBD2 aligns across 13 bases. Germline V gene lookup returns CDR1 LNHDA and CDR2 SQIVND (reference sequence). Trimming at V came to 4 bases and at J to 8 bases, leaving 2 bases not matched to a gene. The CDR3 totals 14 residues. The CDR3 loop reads CASSRTSGRYEQFF. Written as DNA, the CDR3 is TGTGCCAGTAGTAGGACTAGCGGGAGATATGAGCAGTTCTTC.

The chain's CDR3 is CASSEGQGHGNTIYF. CDR3 DNA sequence: TGTGCCAGCAGTGAAGGTCAGGGACATGGAAACACCATATATTTT. This chain uses TRBV6-1 with TRBJ1-3; maybe TRBD1 (6 bases). V was cut by 1 base and J by 3 bases, with 10 bases left in between. CDR1 and CDR2 from the germline V gene are MNHNS and SASEGT. The CDR3 has 15 residues.

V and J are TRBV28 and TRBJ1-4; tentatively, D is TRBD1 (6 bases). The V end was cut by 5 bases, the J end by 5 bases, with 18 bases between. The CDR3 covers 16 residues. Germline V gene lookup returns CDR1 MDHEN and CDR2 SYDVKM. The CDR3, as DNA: TGTGCCAGCAGTCCACGGACAGCCAGTACCAATGAAAAACTGTTTTTT. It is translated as CASSPRTASTNEKLFF.

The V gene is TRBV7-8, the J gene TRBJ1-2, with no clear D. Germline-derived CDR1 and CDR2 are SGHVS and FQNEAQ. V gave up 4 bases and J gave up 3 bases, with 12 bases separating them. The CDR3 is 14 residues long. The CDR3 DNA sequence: TGTGCCAGCAGCTCAAGGACTGCCTACTATGGCTACACCTTC. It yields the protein CASSSRTAYYGYTF.

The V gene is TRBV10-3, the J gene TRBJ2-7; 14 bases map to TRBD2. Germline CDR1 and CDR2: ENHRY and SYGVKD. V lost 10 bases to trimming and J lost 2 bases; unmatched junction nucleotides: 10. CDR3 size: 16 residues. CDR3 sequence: CASRDRGLAGAYEQYF. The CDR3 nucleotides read TGTGCCAGCCGGGACAGGGGACTAGCGGGGGCCTACGAGCAGTACTTC.

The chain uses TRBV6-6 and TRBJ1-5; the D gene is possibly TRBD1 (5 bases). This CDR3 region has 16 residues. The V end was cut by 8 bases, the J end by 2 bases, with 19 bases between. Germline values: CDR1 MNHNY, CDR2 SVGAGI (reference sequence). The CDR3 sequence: CASHWDRSGGNQPQHF. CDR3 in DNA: TGTGCCAGCCACTGGGACCGCTCGGGGGGCAATCAGCCCCAGCATTTT.

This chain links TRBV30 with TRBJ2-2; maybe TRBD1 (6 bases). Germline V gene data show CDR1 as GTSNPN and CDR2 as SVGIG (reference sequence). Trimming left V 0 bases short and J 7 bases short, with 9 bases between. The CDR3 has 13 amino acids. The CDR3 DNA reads TGTGCCTGGAGTGTTTCAGGGGTCGGGGAGCTGTTTTTT. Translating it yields CAWSVSGVGELFF.

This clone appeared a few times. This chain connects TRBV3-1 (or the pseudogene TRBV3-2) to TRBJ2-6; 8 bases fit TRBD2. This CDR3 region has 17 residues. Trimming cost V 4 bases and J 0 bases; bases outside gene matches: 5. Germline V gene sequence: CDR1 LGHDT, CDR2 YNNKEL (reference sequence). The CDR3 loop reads CASSPETSVSGANVLTF. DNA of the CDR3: TGTGCCAGCAGCCCGGAGACTAGCGTCTCTGGGGCCAACGTCCTGACTTTC.

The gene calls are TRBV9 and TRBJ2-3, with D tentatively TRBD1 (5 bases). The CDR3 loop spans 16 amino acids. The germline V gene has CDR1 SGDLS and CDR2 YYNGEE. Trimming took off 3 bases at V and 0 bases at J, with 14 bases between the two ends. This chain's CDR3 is CASSAVQGYSTDTQYF. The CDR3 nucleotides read TGTGCCAGCAGCGCCGTCCAGGGATATAGCACAGATACGCAGTATTTT.